The 8 T cell receptor beta chains below all came from one sample that was sequenced in a study of chemoradiotherapy in HPV16-positive cancers. Data came from immunoSEQ multiplex PCR; TCRdb stores just in-frame clones and leaves some out. The profile covers about 35,000 clones, with over 80% appearing a single time and under 4% taken by the ten largest. The specimen was blood, collected from a patient who underwent chemoradiotherapy. These receptors all stem from a human donor with HPV-associated anogenital cancer.

The chain couples TRBV15 to TRBJ1-4, with TRBD1 matching over 8 bases. Germline CDR1 LNHNV, CDR2 YYDKDF (reference sequence). V lost 6 bases and J lost 12; bases outside the gene matches: 9. The CDR3 covers 13 residues. The CDR3 reads CATRGQGNDQLFF. DNA of the CDR3: TGTGCCACCAGAGGACAGGGAAATGATCAACTGTTTTTT.

The chain uses TRBV6-5 and TRBJ1-2; D uncertain. The germline V gene has CDR1 MNHEY and CDR2 SVGAGI. This CDR3 spans 16 amino acids. Trimming pared 2 bases from V and 1 base from J, leaving 14 bases between. This chain's CDR3 is CASSYAHPLINYGYTF. The CDR3 region has the DNA TGTGCCAGCAGTTACGCACACCCTCTAATTAACTATGGCTACACCTTC.

The chain couples TRBV9 to TRBJ1-2; 9 bases align to TRBD1. This CDR3 is 12 amino acids long. Unmatched junction bases numbered 2, after V lost 4 bases and J lost 7 bases. The germline CDR1 and CDR2 sequences are SGDLS and YYNGEE. The CDR3 nucleotides are TGTGCCAGCAGCACAGGGGGCCGTGGCTACACCTTC. Encoded protein: CASSTGGRGYTF.

The genes are TRBV6-1 and TRBJ1-2; TRBD1 might be the D (5 bases). Between the trimmed V and J ends, which lost 1 base and 4 bases, there was a span of 7 bases. CDR1 is MNHNS, CDR2 SASEGT, per germline. The CDR3 is 13 amino acids. The CDR3 region has the DNA TGTGCCAGCAGTGAAGGGACATTCTATGGCTACACCTTC. Residues: CASSEGTFYGYTF.

This clone was seen just once. This chain connects TRBV2 to TRBJ1-5; D is undetermined. Germline CDR1 is SNHLY and CDR2 is FYNNEI. The CDR3 runs 13 residues. The ends were cut back, 1 base at V and 5 bases at J, with 6 bases in the middle. CDR3 in DNA: TGTGCCAGCAGTGAAGGGGGTTATCAGCCCCAGCATTTT. Translating it yields CASSEGGYQPQHF.

The CDR3 sequence: CASSLRTGVPQHF. The CDR3 DNA reads as TGTGCCAGCAGCTTACGGACAGGGGTCCCCCAGCATTTT. The rearrangement uses TRBV5-6 and TRBJ1-5; 9 bases line up with TRBD1. Germline V lookup: CDR1 SGHDT, CDR2 YYEEEE. The CDR3 consists of 13 residues. J gave up 10 bases and V 2 bases, and 4 bases lay outside the gene matches.

The chain uses TRBV4-1 and TRBJ2-3; unclear D gene. There are 13 residues in the CDR3. V was cut by 2 bases and J by 4 bases, with 7 bases left in between. Germline V gene data show CDR1 as MGHRA and CDR2 as YSYEKL. CDR3 DNA: TGCGCCAGCAGCCAACTGTTCGCAGATACGCAGTATTTT. Its translation is CASSQLFADTQYF.

The chain employs TRBV5-1 and TRBJ2-7, with D tentatively TRBD2 (6 bases). The V and J ends lost 0 bases and 4 bases respectively, with 8 bases between them. The CDR3 loop spans 13 amino acids. From germline, CDR1 is SGHRS and CDR2 YFSETQ. CDR3 sequence reads: CASSLGGGYEQYF. In DNA, the CDR3 is TGCGCCAGCAGCTTGGGGGGAGGATACGAGCAGTACTTC.